This is a list of T cell receptor beta chains from one sample in a study of CD8+ T cells in alopecia areata. TCRdb's copy holds only in-frame clones and misses some; the assay was immunoSEQ multiplex PCR. Here the sample spans roughly 150,000 clones, approximately 50% being singletons. Sample: CD4+ T cells sorted from blood. These receptors came from a human donor with alopecia areata. Both conserved end residues are part of each CDR3. D genes are given only for firm matches. Only part of the rows carry a size: once, few, many, or a class if the clone is expanded.

.	TRBV5-1	TRBJ2-1	.	CASSLVDNEQFF	TGCGCCAGCAGCTTGGTGGACAATGAGCAGTTCTTC
.	TRBV6-1	TRBJ2-5	.	CASSEDEGETQYF	TGTGCCAGCAGTGAAGATGAGGGCGAGACCCAGTACTTC
.	TRBV5-1	TRBJ2-5	.	CASSFQGTGTQYF	TGCGCCAGCAGCTTCCAAGGCACGGGGACCCAGTACTTC
.	TRBV29-1	TRBJ2-1	.	CSVPGLIYNEQFF	TGCAGCGTTCCAGGGCTTATCTACAATGAGCAGTTCTTC
.	TRBV5-1	TRBJ2-1	.	CASSLGFEQFF	TGCGCCAGCAGCTTAGGTTTTGAGCAGTTCTTC
.	TRBV7-3	TRBJ1-5	.	CASSLGRNQPQHF	TGTGCCAGCAGCTTAGGGAGAAATCAGCCCCAGCATTTT
.	TRBV28	TRBJ2-5	.	CASSQQGWEETQYF	TGTGCCAGCAGTCAACAGGGTTGGGAAGAGACCCAGTACTTC
.	TRBV14	TRBJ2-2	few	CASSQNEGGELFF	TGTGCCAGCAGCCAAAATGAGGGCGGGGAGCTGTTTTTT
.	TRBV7-9	TRBJ1-2	few	CASSLATGFSYTF	TGTGCCAGCAGCTTAGCAACAGGGTTCAGCTACACCTTC
TRBD1	TRBV19	TRBJ1-2	few	CASSMTGDYGYTF	TGTGCCAGTAGTATGACAGGGGACTATGGCTACACCTTC
TRBD2	TRBV4-2	TRBJ2-1	few	CASSQAPLAGQFF	TGTGCCAGCAGCCAAGCCCCACTAGCGGGGCAGTTCTTC
TRBD1	TRBV18	TRBJ1-1	few	CASSPPGQGGTEAFF	TGTGCCAGCTCACCACCCGGACAGGGAGGGACTGAAGCTTTCTTT
TRBD1	TRBV4-1	TRBJ2-1	.	CASSLPWTGEGREQFF	TGCGCCAGCAGCCTGCCATGGACAGGGGAGGGGCGTGAGCAGTTCTTC
.	TRBV6-5	TRBJ2-3	once	CASSYGGGPTDTQYF	TGTGCCAGCAGTTACGGGGGGGGGCCCACAGATACGCAGTATTTT
.	TRBV20-1	TRBJ1-4	.	CSVRSGEKLFF	TGCAGTGTCAGAAGTGGGGAAAAACTGTTTTTT
TRBD1	TRBV30	TRBJ1-5	.	CAWSSWTGLLSNQPQHF	TGTGCCTGGAGTTCCTGGACAGGGTTGTTAAGCAATCAGCCCCAGCATTTT
TRBD1	TRBV7-8	TRBJ2-7	.	CASSLQGQGGEQYF	TGTGCCAGCAGCTTACAGGGACAGGGAGGCGAGCAGTACTTC
.	TRBV30	TRBJ1-4	once	CAWTRGATNEKLFF	TGTGCCTGGACGAGGGGAGCGACTAATGAAAAACTGTTTTTT
TRBD1	TRBV10-3	TRBJ1-5	few	CAISTGTGELNQPQHF	TGTGCCATCAGCACCGGGACAGGGGAACTAAATCAGCCCCAGCATTTT
.	TRBV27	TRBJ2-7	.	CASSPGVGAAYEQYF	TGTGCCAGCAGTCCCGGTGTGGGGGCAGCCTACGAGCAGTACTTC
TRBD2	TRBV25-1	TRBJ2-2	.	CASSTLAGGPRAGELFF	TGTGCCAGCAGTACACTAGCGGGAGGGCCGAGGGCCGGGGAGCTGTTTTTT
.	TRBV29-1	TRBJ1-5	few	CSGGGDYQPQHF	TGCAGCGGGGGGGGCGATTATCAGCCCCAGCATTTT
.	TRBV2	TRBJ2-7	.	CASSEQGYEQYF	TGTGCCAGCAGTGAACAGGGCTACGAGCAGTACTTC
.	TRBV5-1	TRBJ2-5	few	CASSLGRYREETQYF	TGCGCCAGCAGCTTGGGGAGGTATCGGGAAGAGACCCAGTACTTC
.	TRBV7-9	TRBJ1-5	.	CASSLEWSQPQHF	TGTGCCAGCAGCTTAGAGTGGAGTCAGCCCCAGCATTTT
.	TRBV2	TRBJ1-5	few	CASRSARVSNQPQHF	TGTGCCAGCAGGTCGGCTAGGGTTAGCAATCAGCCCCAGCATTTT
.	TRBV29-1	TRBJ2-3	.	CSVDRGTDTQYF	TGCAGCGTTGACAGGGGAACAGATACGCAGTATTTT
TRBD1	TRBV4-2	TRBJ2-7	few	CASSTGTGGFYEQYF	TGTGCCAGCAGCACCGGGACAGGGGGCTTCTACGAGCAGTACTTC